This entry is about one T cell receptor (beta chain). This CDR3 is built from 17 residues. The germline V gene encodes CDR1 SGDLS and CDR2 YYNGEE. V gave up 0 bases and J gave up 4 bases; unmatched junction bases: 7. The record originates from a study of blood T cell repertoires in COVID-19. Whole-study context: The United States, Italy and Spain supplied acute and convalescent COVID-19 samples.

In the original workflow: Estimation of nucleated cell counts was performed using reference gene primer amplification. Produced via immunoSEQ multiplex PCR; TCRdb's table is partial and in-frame only. V and J calls and clone size are as listed in that table; D and trimming were resolved from the DNA. This table has about 250,000 clones, approximately 83% appearing once. The TCR originated in a man aged 50 or older with active or convalescent COVID-19. The gene calls are TRBV9 and TRBJ2-2; 9 positions match TRBD2. What was sequenced was peripheral blood. CDR3 residues: CASSVAAGGPGTGELFF. The CDR3 DNA follows: TGTGCCAGCAGCGTAGCGGCGGGGGGGCCGGGCACCGGGGAGCTGTTTTTT.